One and the same sample provided the 27 T cell receptor beta chains below, sequenced in a study of beta chain features in type 1 diabetes. Study-level points and caveats: Type 1 diabetes patients had TCRB CDR3s that were shorter (moderately but significantly so) in all four CD4+ subsets.

Expressed TCRB transcripts were sequenced after all isolated RNA was converted to cDNA. Profiled with immunoSEQ multiplex PCR; TCRdb holds only in-frame clones, not every one. The sample lists about 650,000 clones; roughly 12% were seen once. The antigens for these receptors are not known. The sequenced material came from naive CD4+ T cells from blood. The receptor source for this set is a man aged 30 to 45 with type 1 diabetes.

The chain combines TRBV9 with TRBJ2-5; D possibly corresponds to TRBD2 (5 bases). This CDR3 has 13 amino acids. V was cut by 4 bases and J by 2 bases, with 9 bases left in between. The germline V gene has CDR1 SGDLS and CDR2 YYNGEE. The CDR3 is CASSRGAQETQYF. The CDR3 DNA reads TGTGCCAGCAGCCGGGGTGCGCAAGAGACCCAGTACTTC.

There are many counts of this clone. The J gene is TRBJ2-2, the V gene TRBV2; 8 positions agree with TRBD1. Per the germline V gene, CDR1 is SNHLY and CDR2 is FYNNEI. This CDR3 has 15 amino acids. V trimming: 6 bases; J trimming: 5 bases; junction bases outside the gene matches: 8. CDR3 nucleotide sequence: TGTGCCAGCAGAGCTAGGACAGGGAGGACCGGGGAGCTGTTTTTT. Protein sequence: CASRARTGRTGELFF.

This clone occurred a few times. The gene calls are TRBV18 and TRBJ2-5; D gene unclear. Trimming took off 2 bases at V and 4 bases at J, with 5 bases between the two ends. The V gene's germline CDR1 is KGHSH and CDR2 LQKENI. The CDR3 is 12 residues long. The CDR3 nucleotides are TGTGCCAGCTCACCAACGGGAGAGACCCAGTACTTC. It is translated as CASSPTGETQYF.

This clone was picked up a small number of times. This chain joins TRBV6-6 and TRBJ2-2; D unclear. The germline V gene encodes CDR1 MNHNY and CDR2 SVGAGI (reference sequence). V was trimmed by 7 bases and J by 1 base, leaving 10 bases between them. CDR3 length: 14 residues. CDR3: CASIYHWNTGELFF. CDR3 coding DNA: TGTGCCAGCATCTATCACTGGAACACCGGGGAGCTGTTTTTT.

V gene TRBV7-8 combines with J gene TRBJ1-6; D gene uncertain. Trimming took 1 base from V and 14 from J, leaving 6 bases between them. Per the germline V gene, CDR1 is SGHVS and CDR2 is FQNEAQ. There are 11 residues in the CDR3. The DNA for the CDR3 is TGTGCCAGCAGCTTAGGAGTAGCCCTCCACTTT. Its translation is CASSLGVALHF. Filled out from reference TRBV7-8 and TRBJ1-6, the complete variable domain reads GAGVSQSPRYKVAKRGQDVALRCDPISGHVSLFWYQQALGQGPEFLTYFQNEAQLDKSGLPSDRFFAERPEGSVSTLKIQRTQQEDSAVYLCASSLGVALHFGNGTRLTVT.

This sequence joins TRBV4-2 and TRBJ2-5; D is undetermined. The V end lost 0 bases, the J end lost 7 bases, and 6 bases lay between the germline ends. CDR1 is LGHNA, CDR2 YNFKEQ, per germline. CDR3 length: 12 residues. CDR3 loop: CASSQESGTQYF. The CDR3 nucleotides are TGTGCCAGCAGCCAAGAGTCCGGGACCCAGTACTTC.

The chain uses TRBV19 and TRBJ1-5; no reliable D call. Trimming cost V 3 bases and J 7 bases, with 10 bases left between them. CDR3 length: 13 amino acids. Looked up from germline, CDR1 is LNHDA and CDR2 is SQIVND (reference sequence). As DNA, the CDR3 is TGTGCCAGTAGTATGGTACGGGAGCAGCCCCAGCATTTT. Amino acids: CASSMVREQPQHF.

This clone was observed a few times. This sequence joins TRBV19 and TRBJ1-1, with TRBD1 matching over 7 bases. The CDR3 runs 14 residues. V lost 4 bases, J lost 6 bases, and 8 bases stayed unmatched. Germline CDR1 is LNHDA and CDR2 is SQIVND (reference sequence). CDR3 bases: TGTGCCAGTAGTACCCCTACAGGGGCTGCTGAAGCTTTCTTT. It codes for CASSTPTGAAEAFF.

The chain is built from TRBV10-3 and TRBJ2-7; a possible D gene is TRBD1 (5 bases). V lost 4 bases and J 6 bases, leaving 7 bases between the germline ends. Per germline, CDR1 ENHRY and CDR2 SYGVKD. The CDR3 spans 11 residues. As DNA, the CDR3 is TGTGCCATCAGTGGAACAGGCGAGCAGTACTTC. Encoded protein: CAISGTGEQYF.

This clone was counted between two and nine times. Other DNA variants within this sample encode the same CDR3. The chain employs TRBV7-2 and TRBJ2-3; no clear D gene. Between the trimmed V and J ends, which lost 2 bases and 6 bases, there was a span of 6 bases. The CDR3 totals 12 residues. The germline V gene has CDR1 SGHTA and CDR2 FQGNSA. In DNA form, the CDR3 reads TGTGCCAGCAGCTTACCTTCGGATACGCAGTATTTT. Amino acid sequence: CASSLPSDTQYF.

The chain recombines TRBV5-6 with TRBJ2-5; 7 bases fit TRBD1. Germline CDR1 reads SGHDT; CDR2 reads YYEEEE. V shed 4 bases and J 3 bases; nucleotides not matched to a gene: 9. This CDR3 is built from 15 residues. As DNA, the CDR3 is TGTGCCAGCAGCCCATCGACAGGGAGAAAAGAGACCCAGTACTTC. This codes for CASSPSTGRKETQYF.

This clone was seen only a few times. The chain carries TRBV14 and TRBJ1-6; D gene unclear. The CDR3 totals 14 residues. In germline, CDR1 is SGHDN, CDR2 FVKESK. The ends were cut back, 1 base at V and 10 bases at J, with 11 bases in the middle. DNA for the CDR3: TGTGCCAGCAGCCAAGCCGGCCTGGCGTCACCCCTCCACTTT. It specifies CASSQAGLASPLHF.

The chain has TRBV7-3 and TRBJ1-1; tentative D call: TRBD1 (6 bases). V lost 5 bases and J lost 1, with 8 bases in between. The CDR3 has 13 residues. Germline V CDR1 and CDR2: SGHTA, FQGTGA. The CDR3 coding sequence is TGTGCCAGCAGCCTGGACAGGAACACTGAAGCTTTCTTT. Its translation: CASSLDRNTEAFF.

This chain connects TRBV7-9 to TRBJ2-7, with 7 nucleotides matching TRBD2. This CDR3 region has 13 residues. V lost 1 base, J lost 3 bases, and 0 bases stayed unmatched. Germline CDR1 SEHNR, CDR2 FQNEAQ (reference sequence). The CDR3 loop reads CASSLGGGYEQYF. CDR3 nucleotide sequence: TGTGCCAGCAGCTTAGGCGGGGGCTACGAGCAGTACTTC.

This clone appeared a few times. The V and J genes are TRBV7-2 and TRBJ1-5, with TRBD1 identical over 9 bases. The CDR3 loop spans 17 amino acids. CDR1 SGHTA and CDR2 FQGNSA come from the germline V gene. V lost 2 bases to trimming and J lost 4 bases; unmatched junction nucleotides: 9. The CDR3 DNA follows: TGTGCCAGCAGCTTAAGTGGCACAGGACAGGGGAATCAGCCCCAGCATTTT. Translation gives CASSLSGTGQGNQPQHF. Combining the CDR3 with reference TRBV7-2 and TRBJ1-5 gives the whole variable domain GAGVSQSPSNKVTEKGKDVELRCDPISGHTALYWYRQSLGQGLEFLIYFQGNSAPDKSGLPSDRFSAERTGGSVSTLTIQRTQQEDSAVYLCASSLSGTGQGNQPQHFGDGTRLSIL.

The chain uses TRBV29-1 and TRBJ2-7; D not certain. CDR1 and CDR2 from the germline V gene are SQVTM and ANQGSEA. This CDR3 has 13 amino acids. V gave up 6 bases and J gave up 0 bases, with 12 bases separating them. The CDR3 region is CSVGQEFSYEQYF. In nucleotides, the CDR3 is TGCAGCGTAGGGCAGGAATTCTCCTACGAGCAGTACTTC.

This clone turned up a few times. The gene calls are TRBV2 and TRBJ2-3, with a tentative D call TRBD1 (5 bases). CDR1 and CDR2 (germline): SNHLY, FYNNEI. This CDR3 is 12 amino acids long. V gave up 7 bases and J gave up 5 bases, with 10 bases separating them. This CDR3 reads CASNIRGDTQYF. The CDR3 nucleotides are TGTGCCAGCAATATAAGGGGAGATACGCAGTATTTT.

This clone appeared many times. The rearrangement uses TRBV14 and TRBJ2-7, with D perhaps TRBD1 (5 bases). CDR3 length equals 12 residues. V was clipped by 4 bases and J by 7 bases, with 11 bases between them. The germline V gene has CDR1 SGHDN and CDR2 FVKESK. The CDR3 loop is CASSPRVREQYF. The DNA for the CDR3 is TGTGCCAGCAGCCCCAGGGTTCGGGAGCAGTACTTC.

This clone was detected a few times. The chain has TRBV7-8 and TRBJ2-7, with 9 positions matching TRBD1. J was trimmed by 4 bases and V by 5 bases; bases with no gene match: 9. From germline, CDR1 is SGHVS and CDR2 FQNEAQ. This CDR3 spans 15 amino acids. CDR3 bases: TGTGCCAGCAGCCAACGGGACAGGGCTTCTTACGAGCAGTACTTC. This gives the protein CASSQRDRASYEQYF.

There are a few counts of this clone. The genes are TRBV30 and TRBJ1-6; the D gene is possibly TRBD1 (6 bases). Looked up from germline, CDR1 is GTSNPN and CDR2 is SVGIG (reference sequence). V was pared by 0 bases and J by 9 bases, with 18 bases between. The CDR3 loop spans 16 amino acids. The CDR3 sequence is CAWSVGGHSRGSPLHF. In nucleotides, the CDR3 is TGTGCCTGGAGTGTAGGGGGTCACAGTAGGGGTTCACCCCTCCACTTT.

In its sample, this clone was seen a few times. The chain recombines TRBV19 with TRBJ2-1; D unresolved. Trimming pared 5 bases from V and 4 bases from J, leaving 9 bases between. Germline CDR1 and CDR2: LNHDA and SQIVND (reference sequence). The CDR3 length is 13 residues. CDR3 DNA sequence: TGTGCCAGTAGTGGCGCCCTTTACAATGAGCAGTTCTTC. Its translation is CASSGALYNEQFF. Together with reference TRBV19 and TRBJ2-1, the CDR3 gives the full variable domain: DGGITQSPKYLFRKEGQNVTLSCEQNLNHDAMYWYRQDPGQGLRLIYYSQIVNDFQKGDIAEGYSVSREKKESFPLTVTSAQKNPTAFYLCASSGALYNEQFFGPGTRLTVL.

This clone has more than one count but fewer than ten. The chain couples TRBV6-5 to TRBJ1-4, with D maybe TRBD1 (6 bases). The V and J ends lost 0 bases and 14 bases respectively, with 22 bases between them. There are 16 residues in the CDR3. Germline assignment: CDR1 MNHEY and CDR2 SVGAGI. The CDR3 region is CASSYSILDGTYRLFF. The DNA for the CDR3 is TGTGCCAGCAGTTACTCGATCTTGGACGGGACATATCGGCTGTTTTTT.

In its sample, this clone was seen a few times. The V call is TRBV9, the J call TRBJ2-5; D may match TRBD1 or TRBD2 (6 bases each). CDR3 size: 12 residues. V lost 10 bases and J 7 bases, leaving 17 bases between the germline ends. The germline V gene encodes CDR1 SGDLS and CDR2 YYNGEE. CDR3 loop: CASDSSEGTQYF. CDR3 bases: TGTGCCTCGGACAGCTCGGAGGGGACCCAGTACTTC.

The chain carries TRBV4-3 and TRBJ1-6; D remains ambiguous. The V end was cut by 1 base, the J end by 10 bases, with 20 bases between. The CDR3 has 17 amino acids. Germline V gene lookup returns CDR1 LGHNA and CDR2 YSLEER. In DNA form, the CDR3 reads TGCGCCAGCAGCCAAGCCTCGGACCGGTCGGTTCACTCACCCCTCCACTTT. Amino acids: CASSQASDRSVHSPLHF.

This clone turned up a few times. CDR3 coding DNA: TGCGCCAGCAGCACCGGGACAGGGGTCGAAAAACTGTTTTTT. The encoded protein is CASSTGTGVEKLFF. The V gene is TRBV4-3, the J gene TRBJ1-4; 10 nucleotides match TRBD1. The CDR3 totals 14 residues. Germline loops: CDR1 LGHNA, CDR2 YSLEER. With 5 bases clipped from V and 8 bases from J, the junction kept 5 bases outside the gene matches.

The chain has TRBV6-6 and TRBJ1-5; no reliable D call. CDR1 MNHNY and CDR2 SVGAGI come from the germline V gene (reference sequence). The ends were cut back, 2 bases at V and 3 bases at J, with 8 bases in the middle. The CDR3 totals 14 residues. The CDR3 here is CASSYLDSNQPQHF. CDR3 coding DNA: TGTGCCAGCAGTTACCTCGACTCCAATCAGCCCCAGCATTTT.

This clone was counted between two and nine times. The chain uses TRBV5-1 and TRBJ1-5; D remains ambiguous. Germline V gene lookup returns CDR1 SGHRS and CDR2 YFSETQ. V gave up 0 bases and J gave up 0 bases, with 10 bases separating them. The length of the CDR3 is 16 residues. CDR3 nucleotide sequence: TGCGCCAGCAGCTTGGGACGCTTGGGTAGCAATCAGCCCCAGCATTTT. Its protein product is CASSLGRLGSNQPQHF.